This T cell receptor (beta chain) was captured in a study of T cells expressing NK-cell markers. Overall study context: The TCR beta repertoires originated in sorted CD3+CD56+NKG2C+, CD3+CD56+NKG2C- and CD3+CD56-NKG2C+ T cells.

Study conclusions and caveats: The contribution of dominant NKG2C+ clonotypes to CD8+ T cells in six or seven donors was roughly 1.0-7.5%.

No DNA is given; TCRdb re-called the 5' RACE reads and lists each CDR3 protein once. This repertoire comprises about 550,000 distinct CDR3 sequences; its ten largest clones make up about 3.6%. Comment on this clonotype: What it binds is unknown.

There are 16 residues in the CDR3. Per germline, CDR1 LNHNV and CDR2 YYDKDF (reference sequence). This clonotype was sampled from a man aged 18 to 29 in good health. Sequenced: blood T cells: a sorted CD56 or NKG2C T cell subset, CD4+ or CD8+ T cells, or bulk PBMC T cells (not recorded which). This chain connects TRBV15 to TRBJ2-6; as DNA is missing, the TRBD1 call by TCRdb cannot be tested. Here the CDR3 reads CATSSMTGAGANVLTF.